These 15 T cell receptor beta chains came from one sample sequenced in a study of identical twins. TCRdb re-derived calls from the 5' RACE reads in MiXCR, one entry per CDR3 protein. Of 420,000 or so distinct CDR3 sequences in the sample, approximately 17% are singletons; the top ten hold roughly an eighth. Sequencing was performed on naive T cells sorted from blood. Every receptor here comes from a man in his forties or fifties in good health.

The chain joins TRBV6-1 to TRBJ2-3; D is unclear. Trimming removed 6 bases at V and 5 bases at J, with 12 bases between. Germline V lookup: CDR1 MNHNS, CDR2 SASEGT. The CDR3 loop spans 13 amino acids. This CDR3 reads CASSARIKDTQYF. The CDR3 DNA reads as TGTGCCAGCAGCGCCCGAATTAAAGATACGCAGTATTTT.

V is TRBV20-1 and J is TRBJ1-5, with 9 bases lining up with TRBD1. This CDR3 region has 16 residues. Trimming cost V 3 bases and J 3 bases; bases outside gene matches: 9. The germline gives CDR1 DFQATT, CDR2 SNEGSKA (reference sequence). CDR3 loop: CSASPRTGANNQPQHF. The CDR3, as DNA: TGCAGTGCTAGCCCCCGGACAGGGGCGAACAATCAGCCCCAGCATTTT.

The chain employs TRBV5-1 and TRBJ2-1, with D perhaps matching TRBD1 or TRBD2 (5 bases each). V was pared by 0 bases and J by 10 bases, with 11 bases between. CDR3 size: 13 residues. Germline V gives CDR1 SGHRS, CDR2 YFSETQ. CDR3 in DNA: TGCGCCAGCAGCTTGGGCCCGGGGCGGGAGCAGTTCTTC. It specifies CASSLGPGREQFF.

This clonotype was observed many times. This chain connects TRBV27 to TRBJ2-1; D remains ambiguous. V dropped 9 bases and J dropped 0 bases, with 12 bases sitting between them. Germline V gene data show CDR1 as MNHEY and CDR2 as SMNVEV (reference sequence). CDR3 size: 14 residues. In DNA form, the CDR3 reads TGTGCCAGTAGTGGGGTACGCTCCTACAATGAGCAGTTCTTC. Residues: CASSGVRSYNEQFF.

This clonotype showed up just a few times. The CDR3 sequence: CASSYDRGAEAFF. As DNA, the CDR3 is TGTGCCAGCAGTTACGACAGGGGCGCTGAAGCTTTCTTT. The chain couples TRBV5-6 to TRBJ1-1, with 8 bases aligning to TRBD1. This CDR3 region has 13 residues. Germline-derived CDR1 and CDR2 are SGHDT and YYEEEE. J was trimmed by 6 bases and V by 5 bases; bases with no gene match: 6.

This clonotype has only a few counts. This sequence joins TRBV12-3 or TRBV12-4 and TRBJ2-7; no clear D gene. The V end lost 3 bases, the J end lost 5 bases, and 11 bases lay between the germline ends. The CDR3 totals 13 residues. This CDR3 is CASSLWLDDEQYF. Here the CDR3 DNA reads TGTGCCAGCAGTTTGTGGCTAGACGACGAGCAGTACTTC.

The chain employs TRBV20-1 and TRBJ2-1; 7 nucleotides match TRBD2. CDR3 length: 17 residues. The germline V gene encodes CDR1 DFQATT and CDR2 SNEGSKA (reference sequence). With V trimmed by 2 bases and J by 6 bases, 16 bases remained unmatched. CDR3 nucleotides: TGCAGTGCTAGAAGGATCGGCGGCCGGGGGAGGGGCAATGAGCAGTTCTTC. Translated, it gives CSARRIGGRGRGNEQFF.

The chain recombines TRBV20-1 with TRBJ1-2; TRBD1 might be the D (6 bases). The germline V gene has CDR1 DFQATT and CDR2 SNEGSKA (reference sequence). This CDR3 is 15 amino acids long. The V end was cut by 2 bases, the J end by 6 bases, with 19 bases between. The CDR3 nucleotides read TGCAGTGCTAGACCTACAGGGCTTTCTTGGGATGGCTACACCTTC. Its translation: CSARPTGLSWDGYTF.

This clonotype was counted ten times or more. For the CDR3, the DNA is TGTGCCAGCAGGCCCGGGACGGAGAACACTGAAGCTTTCTTT. It yields the protein CASRPGTENTEAFF. The V call is TRBV12-3 or TRBV12-4, the J call TRBJ1-1, with D possibly matching TRBD1 (5 bases). Deletions cut 6 bases from V and 1 base from J, with 12 bases between. The CDR3 totals 14 residues.

As for this clonotype: Relative to the germline gene, one junction end is altered; a read error may explain this. The chain couples TRBV20-1 to TRBJ2-1; 7 bases align to TRBD2. Germline V gene data show CDR1 as DFQATT and CDR2 as SNEGSKA (reference sequence). This CDR3 is 14 amino acids long. The CDR3 protein is CSASQASGYNEQIF. The CDR3 DNA sequence: TGCAGTGCTAGTCAGGCTAGCGGATACAATGAGCAGATCTTC.

This clonotype has at least ten counts. The chain employs TRBV7-9 and TRBJ2-5; D unresolved. V was clipped by 1 base and J by 5 bases, with 8 bases between them. CDR1 and CDR2 from the germline V gene are SEHNR and FQNEAQ (reference sequence). This CDR3 has 13 residues. The CDR3 reads CASSLEIRETQYF. Written as DNA, the CDR3 is TGTGCCAGCAGCTTAGAGATCCGTGAGACCCAGTACTTC. The whole variable domain, filled in from reference TRBV7-9 and TRBJ2-5, reads DTGVSQNPRHKITKRGQNVTFRCDPISEHNRLYWYRQTLGQGPEFLTYFQNEAQLEKSRLLSDRFSAERPKGSFSTLEIQRTEQGDSAMYLCASSLEIRETQYFGPGTRLLVL.

The rearrangement joins TRBV13 to TRBJ2-3, with D possibly TRBD2 on 6 matching bases. This CDR3 comprises 15 residues. CDR1 PRHDT and CDR2 FYEKMQ come from the germline V gene (reference sequence). Trimming removed 3 bases at V and 4 bases at J, with 14 bases between. The CDR3 coding sequence is TGTGCCAGCAGCTTCTCTAGCGATCCCCCAGATACGCAGTATTTT. This sequence encodes CASSFSSDPPDTQYF.

This clonotype is a singleton in its sample. The V and J genes are TRBV7-2 and TRBJ2-7; D gene unclear. CDR1 SGHTA and CDR2 FQGNSA come from the germline V gene. V was cut by 8 bases and J by 1 base, with 12 bases left in between. There are 13 residues in the CDR3. The CDR3 sequence: CASGSTNSYEQYF. CDR3 nucleotides: TGTGCCAGCGGATCAACTAATTCCTACGAGCAGTACTTC.

The sample holds many counts of this clonotype. The V call is TRBV20-1, the J call TRBJ2-1; perhaps TRBD2 as D (7 bases). Trimming cost V 6 bases and J 0 bases, with 18 bases left between them. CDR1 is DFQATT, CDR2 SNEGSKA, per germline (reference sequence). This CDR3 region has 16 residues. The CDR3 region has the DNA TGCAGTGCCCAAGGGGGGGGTTTAAGCTCCTACAATGAGCAGTTCTTC. Its protein product is CSAQGGGLSSYNEQFF.

J is TRBJ2-3 and V is TRBV10-3, with unresolved D. V was shortened by 4 bases and J by 2 bases, with 16 bases between the two germline ends. CDR1 is ENHRY, CDR2 SYGVKD, per germline. CDR3 size: 16 residues. CDR3 sequence (DNA): TGTGCCATCAGTGCCTCGAGCGCGGAGCTCACAGATACGCAGTATTTT. Amino acids: CAISASSAELTDTQYF.